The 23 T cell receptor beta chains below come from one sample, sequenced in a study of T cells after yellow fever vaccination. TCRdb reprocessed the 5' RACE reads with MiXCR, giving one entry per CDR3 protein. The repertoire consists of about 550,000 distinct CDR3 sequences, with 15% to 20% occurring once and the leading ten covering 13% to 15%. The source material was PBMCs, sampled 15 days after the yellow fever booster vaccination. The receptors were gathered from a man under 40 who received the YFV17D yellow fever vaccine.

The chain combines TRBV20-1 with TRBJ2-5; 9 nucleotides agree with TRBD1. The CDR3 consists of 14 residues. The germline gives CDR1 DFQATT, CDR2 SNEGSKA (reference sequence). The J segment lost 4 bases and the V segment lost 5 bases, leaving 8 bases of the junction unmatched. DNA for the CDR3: TGCAGTGCTTCCTCTTTGGGACAGGGAGAGACCCAGTACTTC. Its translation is CSASSLGQGETQYF.

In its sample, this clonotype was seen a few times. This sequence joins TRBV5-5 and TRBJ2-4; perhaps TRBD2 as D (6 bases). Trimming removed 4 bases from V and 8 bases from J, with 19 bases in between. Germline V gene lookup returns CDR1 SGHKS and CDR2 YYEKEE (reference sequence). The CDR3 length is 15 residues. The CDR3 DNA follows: TGTGCCAGCAGCCACCGGGACTCCCTGGAGGACATTCAGTACTTC. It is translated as CASSHRDSLEDIQYF.

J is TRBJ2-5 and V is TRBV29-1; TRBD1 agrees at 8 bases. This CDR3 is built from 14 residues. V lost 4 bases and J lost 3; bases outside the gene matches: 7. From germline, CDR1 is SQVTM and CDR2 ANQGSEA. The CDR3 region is CSVVPQTGEETQYF. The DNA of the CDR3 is TGCAGCGTTGTGCCCCAGACAGGGGAAGAGACCCAGTACTTC.

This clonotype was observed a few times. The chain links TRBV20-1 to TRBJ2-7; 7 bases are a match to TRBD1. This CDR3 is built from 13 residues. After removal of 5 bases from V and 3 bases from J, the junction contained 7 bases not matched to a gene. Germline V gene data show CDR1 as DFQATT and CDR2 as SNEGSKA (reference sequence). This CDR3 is CSAPRGQFYEQYF. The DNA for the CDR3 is TGCAGTGCTCCTAGGGGACAGTTCTACGAGCAGTACTTC.

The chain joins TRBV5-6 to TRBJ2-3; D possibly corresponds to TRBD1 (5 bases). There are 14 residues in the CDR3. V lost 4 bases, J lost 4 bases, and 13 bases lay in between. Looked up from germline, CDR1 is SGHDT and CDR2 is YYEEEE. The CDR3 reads CASSIRRVADTQYF. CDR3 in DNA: TGTGCCAGCAGCATCCGCAGGGTCGCAGATACGCAGTATTTT.

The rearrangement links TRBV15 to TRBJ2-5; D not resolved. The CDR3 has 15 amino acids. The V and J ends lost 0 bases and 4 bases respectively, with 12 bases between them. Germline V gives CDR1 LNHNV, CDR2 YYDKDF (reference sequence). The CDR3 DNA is TGTGCCACCAGCAGAGATGTCCCTAGAGGAGAGACCCAGTACTTC. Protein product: CATSRDVPRGETQYF.

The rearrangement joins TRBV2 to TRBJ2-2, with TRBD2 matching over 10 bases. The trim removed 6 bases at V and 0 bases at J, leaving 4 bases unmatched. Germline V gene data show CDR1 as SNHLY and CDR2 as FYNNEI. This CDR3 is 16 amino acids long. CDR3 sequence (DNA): TGTGCCAGCAGGTATACTAGCGGGGCGAACACCGGGGAGCTGTTTTTT. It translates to CASRYTSGANTGELFF.

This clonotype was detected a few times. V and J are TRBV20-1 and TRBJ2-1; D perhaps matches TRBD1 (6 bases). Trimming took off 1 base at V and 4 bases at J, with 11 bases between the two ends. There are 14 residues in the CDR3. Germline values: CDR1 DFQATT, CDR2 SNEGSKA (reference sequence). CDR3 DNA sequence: TGCAGTGCTAGAGGTCAGGGGTCTTACAATGAGCAGTTCTTC. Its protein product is CSARGQGSYNEQFF.

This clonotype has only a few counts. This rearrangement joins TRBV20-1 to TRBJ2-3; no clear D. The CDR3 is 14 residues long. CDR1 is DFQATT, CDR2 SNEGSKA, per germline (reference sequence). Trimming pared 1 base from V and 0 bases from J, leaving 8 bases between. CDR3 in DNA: TGCAGTGCTAGAGGCCCTACTAGCACAGATACGCAGTATTTT. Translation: CSARGPTSTDTQYF.

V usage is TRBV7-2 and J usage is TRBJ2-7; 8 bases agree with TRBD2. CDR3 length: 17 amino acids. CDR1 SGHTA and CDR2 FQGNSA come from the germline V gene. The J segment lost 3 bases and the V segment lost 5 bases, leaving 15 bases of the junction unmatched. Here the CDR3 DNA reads TGTGCCAGCAGCGGGGCGACTAGCGCCCGGAGCTTCTACGAGCAGTACTTC. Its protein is CASSGATSARSFYEQYF.

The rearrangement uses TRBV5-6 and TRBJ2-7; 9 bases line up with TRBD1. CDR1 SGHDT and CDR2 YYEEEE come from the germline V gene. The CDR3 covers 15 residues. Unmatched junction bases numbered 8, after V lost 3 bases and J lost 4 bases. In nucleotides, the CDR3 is TGTGCCAGCAGCTCCCTAGGACAGGGGACGTACGAGCAGTACTTC. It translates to CASSSLGQGTYEQYF.

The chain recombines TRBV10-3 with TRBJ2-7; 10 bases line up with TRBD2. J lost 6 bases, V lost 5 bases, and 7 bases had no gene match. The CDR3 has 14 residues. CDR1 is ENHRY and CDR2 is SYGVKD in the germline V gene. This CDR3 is CAISRLAGEGEQYF. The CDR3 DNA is TGTGCCATCAGTAGGCTAGCGGGAGAGGGCGAGCAGTACTTC.

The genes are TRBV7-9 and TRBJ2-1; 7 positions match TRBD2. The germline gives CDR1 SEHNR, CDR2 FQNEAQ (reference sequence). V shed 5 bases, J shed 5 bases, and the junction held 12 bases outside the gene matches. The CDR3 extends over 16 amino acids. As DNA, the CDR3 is TGTGCCAGCAGCCCTCGCGGGCGGGAGAGCAACAATGAGCAGTTCTTC. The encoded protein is CASSPRGRESNNEQFF. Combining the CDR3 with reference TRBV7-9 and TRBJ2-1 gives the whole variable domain DTGVSQNPRHKITKRGQNVTFRCDPISEHNRLYWYRQTLGQGPEFLTYFQNEAQLEKSRLLSDRFSAERPKGSFSTLEIQRTEQGDSAMYLCASSPRGRESNNEQFFGPGTRLTVL.

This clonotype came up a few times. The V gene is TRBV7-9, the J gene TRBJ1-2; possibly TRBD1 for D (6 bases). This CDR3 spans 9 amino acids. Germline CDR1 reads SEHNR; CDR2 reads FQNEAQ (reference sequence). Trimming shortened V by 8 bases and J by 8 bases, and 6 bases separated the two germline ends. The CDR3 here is CASGGGYTF. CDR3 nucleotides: TGTGCCAGCGGGGGCGGCTACACCTTC.

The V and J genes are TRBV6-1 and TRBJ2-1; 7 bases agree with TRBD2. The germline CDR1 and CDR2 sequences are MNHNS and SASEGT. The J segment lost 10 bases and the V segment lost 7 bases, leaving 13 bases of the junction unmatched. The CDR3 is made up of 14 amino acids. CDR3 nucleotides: TGTGCCAGCACCCTCGGGACTAACCGGGGGGAGCAGTTCTTC. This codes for CASTLGTNRGEQFF.

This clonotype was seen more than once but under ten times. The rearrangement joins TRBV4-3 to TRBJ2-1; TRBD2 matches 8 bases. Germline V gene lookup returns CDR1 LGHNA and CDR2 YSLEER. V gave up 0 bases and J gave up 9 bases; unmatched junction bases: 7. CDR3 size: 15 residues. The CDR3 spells CASSQEREVSIEQFF. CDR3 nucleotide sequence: TGCGCCAGCAGCCAAGAGCGGGAGGTCAGTATTGAGCAGTTCTTC.

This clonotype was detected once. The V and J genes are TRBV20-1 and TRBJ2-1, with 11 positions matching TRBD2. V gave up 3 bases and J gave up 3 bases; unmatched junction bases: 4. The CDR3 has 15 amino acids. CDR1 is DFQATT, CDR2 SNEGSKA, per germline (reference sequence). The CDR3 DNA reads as TGCAGTGCTAGTAGACTAGCGGGAAACTACAATGAGCAGTTCTTC. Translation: CSASRLAGNYNEQFF.

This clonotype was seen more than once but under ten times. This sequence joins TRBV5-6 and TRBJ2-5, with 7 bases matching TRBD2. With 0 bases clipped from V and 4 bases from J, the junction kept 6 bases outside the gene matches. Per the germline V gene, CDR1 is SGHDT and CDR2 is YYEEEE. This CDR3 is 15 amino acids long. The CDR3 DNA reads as TGTGCCAGCAGCTTGGATTTAGCGGGCGGAGAGACCCAGTACTTC. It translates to CASSLDLAGGETQYF. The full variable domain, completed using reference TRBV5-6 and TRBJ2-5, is DAGVTQSPTHLIKTRGQQVTLRCSPKSGHDTVSWYQQALGQGPQFIFQYYEEEERQRGNFPDRFSGHQFPNYSSELNVNALLLGDSALYLCASSLDLAGGETQYFGPGTRLLVL.

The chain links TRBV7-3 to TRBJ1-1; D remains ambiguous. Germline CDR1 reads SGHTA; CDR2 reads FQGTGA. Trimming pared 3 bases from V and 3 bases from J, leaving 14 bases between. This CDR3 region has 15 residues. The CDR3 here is CASSLGRVGDTEAFF. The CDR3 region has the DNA TGTGCCAGCAGCTTGGGGAGGGTGGGAGACACTGAAGCTTTCTTT.

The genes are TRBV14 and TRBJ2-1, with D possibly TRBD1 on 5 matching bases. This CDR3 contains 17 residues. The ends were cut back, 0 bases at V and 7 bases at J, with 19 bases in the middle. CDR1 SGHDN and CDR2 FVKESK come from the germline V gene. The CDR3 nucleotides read TGTGCCAGCAGCCAAGAGGGGCGGACCTCCGATCTTAATGAGCAGTTCTTC. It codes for CASSQEGRTSDLNEQFF.

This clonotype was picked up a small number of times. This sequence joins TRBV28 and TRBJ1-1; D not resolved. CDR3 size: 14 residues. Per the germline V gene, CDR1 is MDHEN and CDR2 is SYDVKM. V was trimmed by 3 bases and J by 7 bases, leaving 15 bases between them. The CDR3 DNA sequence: TGTGCCAGCAGTTTGGACCCCTTATCCAGTGAAGCTTTCTTT. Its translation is CASSLDPLSSEAFF. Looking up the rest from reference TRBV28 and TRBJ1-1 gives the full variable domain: DVKVTQSSRYLVKRTGEKVFLECVQDMDHENMFWYRQDPGLGLRLIYFSYDVKMKEKGDIPEGYSVSREKKERFSLILESASTNQTSMYLCASSLDPLSSEAFFGQGTRLTVV.

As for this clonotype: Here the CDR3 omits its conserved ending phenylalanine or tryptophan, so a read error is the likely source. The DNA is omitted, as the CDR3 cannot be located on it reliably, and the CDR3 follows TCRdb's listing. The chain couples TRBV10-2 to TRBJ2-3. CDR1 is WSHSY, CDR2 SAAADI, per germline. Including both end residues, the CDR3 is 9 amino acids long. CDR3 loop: CASTPTGMK.

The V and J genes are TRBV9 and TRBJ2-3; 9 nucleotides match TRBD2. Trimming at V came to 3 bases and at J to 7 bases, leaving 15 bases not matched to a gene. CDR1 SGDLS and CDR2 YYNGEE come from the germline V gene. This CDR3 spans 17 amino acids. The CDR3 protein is CASSASPIAGVGNTQYF. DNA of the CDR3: TGTGCCAGCAGCGCTTCACCCATAGCGGGAGTCGGAAATACGCAGTATTTT. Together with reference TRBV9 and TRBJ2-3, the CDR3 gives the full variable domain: DSGVTQTPKHLITATGQRVTLRCSPRSGDLSVYWYQQSLDQGLQFLIQYYNGEERAKGNILERFSAQQFPDLHSELNLSSLELGDSALYFCASSASPIAGVGNTQYFGPGTRLTVL.